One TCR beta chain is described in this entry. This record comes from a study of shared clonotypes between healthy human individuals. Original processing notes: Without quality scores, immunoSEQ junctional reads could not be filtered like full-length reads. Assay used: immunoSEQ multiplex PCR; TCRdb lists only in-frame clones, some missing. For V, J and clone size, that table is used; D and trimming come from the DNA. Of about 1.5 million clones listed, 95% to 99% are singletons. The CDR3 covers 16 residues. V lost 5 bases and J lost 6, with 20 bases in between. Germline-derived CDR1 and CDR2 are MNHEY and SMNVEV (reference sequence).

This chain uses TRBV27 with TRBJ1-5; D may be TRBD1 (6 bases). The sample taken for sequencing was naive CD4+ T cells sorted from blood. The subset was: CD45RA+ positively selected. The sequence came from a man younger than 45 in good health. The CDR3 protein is CASSPWRGIGVQPQHF. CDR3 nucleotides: TGTGCCAGCAGTCCGTGGAGGGGGATAGGTGTTCAGCCCCAGCATTTT.